Presented here are 27 T cell receptor beta chains from one specimen sequenced in a study of preoperative IRX-2 immunotherapy in early breast cancer. Profiled with immunoSEQ multiplex PCR; TCRdb holds only in-frame clones, not every one. The table includes 25,000 to 30,000 clones, over 75% detected once. Treatment reported: preoperative locoregional IRX-2 cytokine immunotherapy. The biological material was taken from a patient treated with IRX-2 immunotherapy. Source of these receptors: a human donor with breast cancer.

This rearrangement joins TRBV6-8 to TRBJ2-1; D possibly corresponds to TRBD2 (6 bases). Germline V gene sequence: CDR1 MNHGY, CDR2 SAAAGT. This CDR3 is built from 17 residues. V lost 6 bases and J lost 8, with 26 bases in between. CDR3 coding DNA: TGTGCCAGCAGAGCCACGTCCGGGACTGGAGCGGGCCATGAGCAGTTCTTC. This translates into CASRATSGTGAGHEQFF.

The chain joins TRBV6-8 to TRBJ1-1, with no clear D. V was trimmed by 7 bases and J by 0 bases, leaving 12 bases between them. Germline CDR1 reads MNHGY; CDR2 reads SAAAGT. The CDR3 is made up of 14 amino acids. CDR3 protein: CASTLVRVNTEAFF. The CDR3 DNA reads as TGTGCCAGCACCCTCGTACGGGTGAACACTGAAGCTTTCTTT.

This sequence joins TRBV6-8 and TRBJ1-1; perhaps TRBD1 as D (6 bases). CDR3 length equals 13 residues. CDR1 and CDR2 (germline): MNHGY, SAAAGT. Trimming removed 10 bases at V and 1 base at J, with 13 bases between. The CDR3 DNA follows: TGTGCCATCACGGGACACCAGAACACTGAAGCTTTCTTT. Its translation is CAITGHQNTEAFF.

The DNA for the CDR3 is TGTGCCAGCAGTTTATTCGTGGGGGAGCTGTTTTTT. Protein product: CASSLFVGELFF. This sequence joins TRBV28 and TRBJ2-2, with D unresolved. The V and J ends lost 1 base and 8 bases respectively, with 5 bases between them. The CDR3 has 12 amino acids. The germline CDR1 and CDR2 sequences are MDHEN and SYDVKM.

V usage is TRBV19 and J usage is TRBJ2-7; perhaps TRBD1 as D (5 bases). Germline CDR1 and CDR2: LNHDA and SQIVND (reference sequence). The CDR3 runs to 13 residues. V was shortened by 5 bases and J by 0 bases, with 8 bases between the two germline ends. CDR3 nucleotide sequence: TGTGCCAGTAGTCTGACAGCCTCCTACGAGCAGTACTTC. It is translated as CASSLTASYEQYF.

The chain joins TRBV6-8 to TRBJ1-1; D remains unclear. The V end was cut by 6 bases, the J end by 2 bases, with 10 bases between. Germline CDR1 reads MNHGY; CDR2 reads SAAAGT. This CDR3 is built from 13 residues. CDR3 protein: CASRDNRNTEAFF. CDR3 nucleotide sequence: TGTGCCAGCAGGGATAACAGAAACACTGAAGCTTTCTTT.

The chain links TRBV28 to TRBJ1-1, with 7 bases lining up with TRBD1. The V gene's germline CDR1 is MDHEN and CDR2 SYDVKM. The CDR3 has 16 amino acids. With 3 bases clipped from V and 5 bases from J, the junction kept 12 bases outside the gene matches. The CDR3 nucleotides read TGTGCCAGCAGTTTCGCAGGGGGTTCGGTGGGAACTGAAGCTTTCTTT. Translation gives CASSFAGGSVGTEAFF.

The rearrangement links TRBV6-8 to TRBJ2-2, with 8 nucleotides matching TRBD1. Per germline, CDR1 MNHGY and CDR2 SAAAGT. V gave up 5 bases and J gave up 3 bases; unmatched junction bases: 5. The CDR3 contains 15 residues. The CDR3 DNA reads TGTGCCAGCAGTGCTCGGGGACAGGACACCGGGGAGCTGTTTTTT. It codes for CASSARGQDTGELFF.

This clone was seen a single time. The V gene is TRBV7-4, the J gene TRBJ1-1, with unresolved D. Trimming removed 3 bases at V and 0 bases at J, with 11 bases between. Germline CDR1 reads SGHVT; CDR2 reads SQSDAQ. The CDR3 loop spans 15 amino acids. The CDR3 loop is CASSFPGNLNTEAFF. The DNA of the CDR3 is TGTGCCAGCAGCTTCCCCGGGAATTTGAACACTGAAGCTTTCTTT. Filled out from reference TRBV7-4 and TRBJ1-1, the complete variable domain reads GAGVSQSPRYKVAKRGRDVALRCDSISGHVTLYWYRQTLGQGSEVLTYSQSDAQRDKSGRPSGRFSAERPERSVSTLKIQRTEQGDSAVYLCASSFPGNLNTEAFFGQGTRLTVV.

The CDR3 loop reads CASSSDSRTDTQYF. CDR3 DNA: TGCGCCAGCAGCTCCGACAGCCGCACAGATACGCAGTATTTT. The chain links TRBV5-1 to TRBJ2-3; weak D call: TRBD1 (5 bases). Trimming took 3 bases from V and 1 from J, leaving 9 bases between them. Germline V gene lookup returns CDR1 SGHRS and CDR2 YFSETQ. The length of the CDR3 is 14 residues.

The CDR3 DNA reads TGTGCCAGCAGCCGTTGGGTGGGGACAGACAATGAGCAGTTCTTC. This gives the protein CASSRWVGTDNEQFF. V usage is TRBV14 and J usage is TRBJ2-1, with 7 bases matching TRBD1. The CDR3 spans 15 residues. From germline, CDR1 is SGHDN and CDR2 FVKESK. The trim removed 4 bases at V and 5 bases at J, leaving 8 bases unmatched.

This chain connects TRBV6-8 to TRBJ1-6; D perhaps matches TRBD1 (5 bases). Germline CDR1 and CDR2: MNHGY and SAAAGT. V dropped 4 bases and J dropped 5 bases, with 12 bases sitting between them. CDR3 length equals 15 residues. The CDR3 sequence is CASSSRQRNNSPLHF. CDR3 DNA sequence: TGTGCCAGCAGTTCCCGACAGCGGAATAATTCACCCCTCCACTTT.

The DNA of the CDR3 is TGCGCCAGCAGCCCCCTCGGGGGTCAGATGATTAACTATGGCTACACCTTC. Translated, it gives CASSPLGGQMINYGYTF. The gene calls are TRBV5-1 and TRBJ1-2; D may be TRBD1 (5 bases). This CDR3 has 17 amino acids. Germline loops: CDR1 SGHRS, CDR2 YFSETQ. The V end was cut by 4 bases, the J end by 1 base, with 20 bases between.

The genes are TRBV18 and TRBJ1-2; unclear D gene. This CDR3 is 15 amino acids long. Trimming took off 3 bases at V and 3 bases at J, with 14 bases between the two ends. Germline CDR1 and CDR2: KGHSH and LQKENI. In DNA form, the CDR3 reads TGTGCCAGCTCACCCTCTACGACTACATACTATGGCTACACCTTC. This sequence encodes CASSPSTTTYYGYTF. Looking up the rest from reference TRBV18 and TRBJ1-2 gives the full variable domain: NAGVMQNPRHLVRRRGQEARLRCSPMKGHSHVYWYRQLPEEGLKFMVYLQKENIIDESGMPKERFSAEFPKEGPSILRIQQVVRGDSAAYFCASSPSTTTYYGYTFGSGTRLTVV.

The chain combines TRBV11-3 with TRBJ1-6, with no clear D. Trimming pared 3 bases from V and 0 bases from J, leaving 12 bases between. The CDR3 is 17 residues long. CDR1 SGHNT and CDR2 YENEEA come from the germline V gene. The CDR3 DNA reads as TGTGCCAGCAGCTTGGAGGCAGGCAGCTCCTATAATTCACCCCTCCACTTT. It encodes CASSLEAGSSYNSPLHF.

The V gene is TRBV4-1, the J gene TRBJ1-1, with D possibly matching TRBD1 (5 bases). The germline gives CDR1 MGHRA, CDR2 YSYEKL. The CDR3 spans 15 residues. V was cut by 1 base and J by 4 bases, with 13 bases left in between. The CDR3 is CASSQVRGVVTEAFF. DNA for the CDR3: TGCGCCAGCAGCCAAGTTAGGGGCGTGGTCACTGAAGCTTTCTTT.

The genes are TRBV11-3 and TRBJ1-2, with D perhaps TRBD1 (5 bases). Trimming stripped 3 bases from V and 4 bases from J, with 21 bases between. The germline V gene has CDR1 SGHNT and CDR2 YENEEA. This CDR3 has 17 amino acids. The CDR3 nucleotides read TGTGCCAGCAGCTTGTTTGGCGTAGAGGGGCCGGCCTATGGCTACACCTTC. It is translated as CASSLFGVEGPAYGYTF.

The chain joins TRBV6-8 to TRBJ1-1, with D perhaps matching TRBD1 (5 bases). The CDR3 spans 14 residues. V lost 5 bases and J lost 0, with 10 bases in between. Germline loops: CDR1 MNHGY, CDR2 SAAAGT. CDR3 amino acids: CASSPDRMNTEAFF. DNA for the CDR3: TGTGCCAGCAGTCCCGACAGAATGAACACTGAAGCTTTCTTT.

The chain joins TRBV5-1 to TRBJ2-1; TRBD2 matches at 13 bases. The CDR3 extends over 16 amino acids. With V trimmed by 2 bases and J by 9 bases, 8 bases remained unmatched. Germline assignment: CDR1 SGHRS and CDR2 YFSETQ. The CDR3 nucleotides read TGCGCCAGCAGCTTCACTAGCGGGGGGGCCTCTTTTGAGCAGTTCTTC. Translated, it gives CASSFTSGGASFEQFF.

The chain has TRBV6-8 and TRBJ1-5, with D unclear. From germline, CDR1 is MNHGY and CDR2 SAAAGT. This CDR3 has 13 amino acids. V lost 6 bases and J 0 bases, leaving 6 bases between the germline ends. For the CDR3, the DNA is TGTGCCAGCAGATTAGATAGCAATCAGCCCCAGCATTTT. Residues: CASRLDSNQPQHF.

The CDR3 is CASSLGGLAGVGETQYF. In nucleotides, the CDR3 is TGTGCCAGCAGCTTAGGCGGACTAGCGGGAGTCGGGGAGACCCAGTACTTC. The rearrangement links TRBV11-3 to TRBJ2-5; 13 nucleotides align to TRBD2. Germline-derived CDR1 and CDR2 are SGHNT and YENEEA. CDR3 length: 17 amino acids. The ends lost 1 base at V and 5 bases at J; junction bases unmatched: 7.

With respect to this clone: The junction shows a germline mismatch at one end, possibly a read error. The J gene is TRBJ2-1, the V gene TRBV5-1, with D perhaps matching TRBD2 (5 bases). In germline, CDR1 is SGHRS, CDR2 YFSETQ. The CDR3 spans 15 residues. For the CDR3, the DNA is TGCGCCAGCAGCTTAACGGTAAGCGGTTTGGATGAGCAATTCTTC. Translated: CASSLTVSGLDEQFF.

The genes are TRBV6-8 and TRBJ2-3, with a possible D match to TRBD2 (5 bases). Germline lookup yields CDR1 MNHGY and CDR2 SAAAGT. V was pared by 5 bases and J by 5 bases, with 11 bases between. This CDR3 comprises 13 residues. The CDR3 loop reads CASSEGREDTQYF. CDR3 DNA: TGTGCCAGCAGTGAGGGCCGGGAAGATACGCAGTATTTT.

The chain links TRBV29-1 to TRBJ1-2; D remains unclear. Trimming took 5 bases from V and 4 from J, leaving 14 bases between them. CDR3 size: 13 residues. Germline-derived CDR1 and CDR2 are SQVTM and ANQGSEA. CDR3 coding DNA: TGCAGCGTTATGGCCGCGGAGAGCTATGGCTACACCTTC. Translated, it gives CSVMAAESYGYTF.

This chain links TRBV6-8 with TRBJ1-5; maybe TRBD1 (5 bases). CDR3 size: 13 residues. CDR1 is MNHGY, CDR2 SAAAGT, per germline. V was shortened by 8 bases and J by 2 bases, with 10 bases between the two germline ends. The CDR3 coding sequence is TGTGCCAGCCAGGGTGGAGGCAATCAGCCCCAGCATTTT. Protein product: CASQGGGNQPQHF.

The V gene is TRBV6-8, the J gene TRBJ2-3; 7 positions match TRBD2. Germline loops: CDR1 MNHGY, CDR2 SAAAGT. This CDR3 region has 14 residues. The V segment lost 5 bases and the J segment 2 bases; nucleotides outside the gene matches: 4. In DNA form, the CDR3 reads TGTGCCAGCAGTCCGACTAGCCACACAGATACGCAGTATTTT. Encoded protein: CASSPTSHTDTQYF.

The chain combines TRBV6-8 with TRBJ1-2; perhaps TRBD1 as D (5 bases). Germline values: CDR1 MNHGY, CDR2 SAAAGT. This CDR3 has 13 residues. The V end lost 7 bases, the J end lost 5 bases, and 14 bases lay between the germline ends. CDR3 sequence (DNA): TGTGCCAGCACCGGGACCGCACTTTATGGCTACACCTTC. Its translation is CASTGTALYGYTF.